This T cell receptor beta chain was sequenced in a study of cytomegalovirus exposure and HLA in healthy donors. The CDR3 contains 15 residues. J lost 2 bases, V lost 5 bases, and 6 bases had no gene match. From germline, CDR1 is LNHDA and CDR2 SQIVND (reference sequence). This clone showed up just once. Its antigen is as yet unknown. Primers: 60 Vbeta forward and 13 Jbeta reverse. Measured with immunoSEQ multiplex PCR; TCRdb has only the in-frame clones, and not every one. The sample lists around 110,000 clones; roughly 76% were seen once. The study, taken as a whole, reports: In vitro assays verified that three CMV-associated chains recognized CMV antigens specifically.

This sequence was found in a woman between 50 and 59 years old in good health and CMV-seropositive. This chain joins TRBV19 and TRBJ1-5; 7 positions match TRBD1. Sequencing was done on a sample of PBMCs. The CDR3 region is CASSPTGEGNQPQHF. The CDR3 nucleotides are TGTGCCAGTAGTCCCACAGGGGAAGGCAATCAGCCCCAGCATTTT.